These 20 T cell receptor beta chains came from one sample sequenced in a study of vaccination and CD4 T cells after COVID-19. Sequencing of cultured CD4+ T cell DNA used the Oncomine TCR Beta short-read assay. TCRdb independently ran MiXCR on the PCR reads; one entry per CDR3 protein. The data show 3,000 or so distinct CDR3 sequences, with roughly 25% seen just once and more than 25% held by the top ten. No antigen has been identified for these receptors. Treatment: roughly 10-day PBMC culture with coronavirus spike peptide pools or control peptides (ViraFEST assay). The specimen was CD4+ T cells from blood, cultured in vitro. Every receptor here comes from a human donor who had recovered from COVID-19.

This clonotype turned up a few times. This chain connects TRBV5-8 to TRBJ1-5; D is uncertain. The CDR3 consists of 17 residues. CDR1 is SGHTS and CDR2 is YDEGEE in the germline V gene. The V end lost 1 base, the J end lost 0 bases, and 14 bases lay between the germline ends. The CDR3 sequence is CASSLIFGSGSNQPQHF. Written as DNA, the CDR3 is TGTGCCAGCAGCTTGATTTTCGGGTCTGGTAGCAATCAGCCCCAGCATTTT.

Relative to its sample, this clonotype is medium-sized. CDR3 sequence reads: CASSLSVAGETQYF. The CDR3 DNA follows: TGTGCCAGCAGCTTATCGGTAGCTGGAGAGACCCAGTACTTC. This chain uses TRBV7-2 with TRBJ2-5; unclear D gene. CDR3 length: 14 residues. CDR1 and CDR2 from the germline V gene are SGHTA and FQGNSA. Between the trimmed V and J ends, which lost 2 bases and 4 bases, there was a span of 11 bases. Full variable domain (outside the CDR3, taken from reference TRBV7-2 and TRBJ2-5): GAGVSQSPSNKVTEKGKDVELRCDPISGHTALYWYRQSLGQGLEFLIYFQGNSAPDKSGLPSDRFSAERTGGSVSTLTIQRTQQEDSAVYLCASSLSVAGETQYFGPGTRLLVL.

Only a few counts were recorded for this clonotype. This rearrangement joins TRBV7-9 to TRBJ2-2; 10 bases match TRBD1. V lost 5 bases, J lost 7 bases, and 10 bases stayed unmatched. Per the germline V gene, CDR1 is SEHNR and CDR2 is FQNEAQ (reference sequence). The CDR3 has 16 residues. The CDR3 is CASSKDGTGEIGELFF. CDR3 in DNA: TGTGCCAGCAGCAAAGATGGGACAGGGGAAATCGGGGAGCTGTTTTTT.

The table lists this clonotype with a few counts. V and J are TRBV20-1 and TRBJ1-2, with TRBD1 matching over 7 bases. CDR1 is DFQATT, CDR2 SNEGSKA, per germline (reference sequence). There are 15 residues in the CDR3. V lost 0 bases, J lost 4 bases, and 8 bases stayed unmatched. This chain's CDR3 is CSARDSQGEPYGYTF. The CDR3 DNA reads as TGCAGTGCTAGAGATTCGCAGGGGGAGCCCTATGGCTACACCTTC.

The chain employs TRBV4-2 and TRBJ2-7; TRBD1 or TRBD2 may be the D gene (5 bases each). V lost 0 bases to trimming and J lost 3 bases, with 27 bases between them. The CDR3 totals 20 residues. Germline V CDR1 and CDR2: LGHNA, YNFKEQ. The CDR3 sequence is CASSQEVPRSIARDLYEQYF. The CDR3 region has the DNA TGTGCCAGCAGCCAAGAGGTTCCAAGGTCCATCGCTAGGGACCTCTACGAGCAGTACTTC.

The chain links TRBV19 to TRBJ2-7; 10 positions match TRBD2. CDR1 is LNHDA, CDR2 SQIVND, per germline (reference sequence). V dropped 2 bases and J dropped 4; count of bases not matched to a gene: 5. CDR3 length: 15 amino acids. CDR3 nucleotide sequence: TGTGCCAGTAGTATATTGGCTAGCGGGGGATACGAGCAGTACTTC. This sequence encodes CASSILASGGYEQYF.

This sequence joins TRBV18 and TRBJ2-7; D remains ambiguous. CDR3 size: 11 residues. Per germline, CDR1 KGHSH and CDR2 LQKENI. Trimming left V 6 bases short and J 3 bases short, with 6 bases between. The CDR3 spells CASSGNYEQYF. In DNA, the CDR3 is TGTGCCAGCTCTGGGAACTACGAGCAGTACTTC.

The chain carries TRBV12-3 or TRBV12-4 and TRBJ1-2; D is unresolved. Trimming removed 4 bases at V and 2 bases at J, with 11 bases between. This CDR3 has 14 residues. For the CDR3, the DNA is TGTGCCAGCAGTTATAGCAGGCCGAACTATGGCTACACCTTC. This gives the protein CASSYSRPNYGYTF.

This chain connects TRBV7-9 to TRBJ1-1, with 8 bases that match TRBD1. Looked up from germline, CDR1 is SEHNR and CDR2 is FQNEAQ (reference sequence). V trimming: 5 bases; J trimming: 3 bases; junction bases outside the gene matches: 14. This CDR3 contains 17 residues. CDR3 nucleotide sequence: TGTGCCAGCAGCGCCGGGTCGACAGGGGAATCGGACACTGAAGCTTTCTTT. Its protein is CASSAGSTGESDTEAFF.

The CDR3 reads CASGTHLGEETQYF. The CDR3 DNA is TGTGCCAGCGGCACTCACCTGGGGGAAGAGACCCAGTACTTC. The genes are TRBV11-2 and TRBJ2-5; D is tentatively TRBD1 or TRBD2 (5 bases each). The CDR3 has 14 residues. Germline V CDR1 and CDR2: SGHAT, FQNNGV. The V end lost 8 bases, the J end lost 3 bases, and 16 bases lay between the germline ends.

This clonotype was seen a handful of times. The chain joins TRBV7-2 to TRBJ1-6, with D hard to call. Germline values: CDR1 SGHTA, CDR2 FQGNSA. The CDR3 spans 16 residues. Trimming shortened V by 3 bases and J by 6 bases, and 15 bases separated the two germline ends. CDR3 bases: TGTGCCAGCAGCTTCCCGGGTAGACGGCGTAATTCACCCCTCCACTTT. Protein sequence: CASSFPGRRRNSPLHF.

This clonotype has more than one count but fewer than ten. The chain couples TRBV24-1 to TRBJ2-3; a possible D gene is TRBD1 (5 bases). V gave up 3 bases and J gave up 3 bases, with 9 bases separating them. Looked up from germline, CDR1 is KGHDR and CDR2 is SFDVKD. This CDR3 has 14 residues. CDR3 loop: CATSDVTATDTQYF. The CDR3 bases are TGTGCCACCAGTGATGTGACAGCGACAGATACGCAGTATTTT.

This clonotype is medium-sized in the sample. This rearrangement joins TRBV2 to TRBJ1-4, with 8 positions matching TRBD1. Trimming removed 6 bases from V and 3 bases from J; junction bases left unmatched: 6. The CDR3 sequence is 15 residues long. CDR1 SNHLY and CDR2 FYNNEI come from the germline V gene. The CDR3 region has the DNA TGTGCCAGCAGCCCCAACAGGGGGGCTAATGAAAAACTGTTTTTT. Translating gives CASSPNRGANEKLFF.

The chain is built from TRBV28 and TRBJ2-7; D call uncertain. Per germline, CDR1 MDHEN and CDR2 SYDVKM. This CDR3 is built from 15 residues. Deletions cut 4 bases from V and 2 bases from J, with 15 bases between. The DNA of the CDR3 is TGTGCCAGCAGTTCCGGGTGGCGCAAGACCTACGAGCAGTACTTC. This translates into CASSSGWRKTYEQYF.

This clonotype qualifies as medium-sized. The J gene is TRBJ2-5, the V gene TRBV2; tentatively, D is TRBD1 or TRBD2 (6 bases each). The germline V gene encodes CDR1 SNHLY and CDR2 FYNNEI. This CDR3 has 16 residues. Trimming shortened V by 2 bases and J by 4 bases, and 17 bases separated the two germline ends. CDR3 loop: CASSEPLLGGGETQYF. CDR3 DNA sequence: TGTGCCAGCAGTGAACCGTTACTGGGGGGCGGAGAGACCCAGTACTTC.

The chain links TRBV24-1 to TRBJ2-3; maybe TRBD1 (5 bases). This CDR3 contains 15 residues. Trimming left V 3 bases short and J 5 bases short, with 14 bases between. CDR1 KGHDR and CDR2 SFDVKD come from the germline V gene. This chain's CDR3 is CATSDKTEPLDTQYF. The CDR3 DNA reads TGTGCCACCAGTGATAAGACAGAACCCCTAGATACGCAGTATTTT.

This clonotype was observed a few times. V usage is TRBV2 and J usage is TRBJ2-4; 7 nucleotides align to TRBD1. This CDR3 has 14 residues. Germline V lookup: CDR1 SNHLY, CDR2 FYNNEI. V lost 6 bases to trimming and J lost 7 bases; unmatched junction nucleotides: 9. CDR3 DNA sequence: TGTGCCAGCAGAACCGACAGGGTCCGCAACATTCAGTACTTC. Translating gives CASRTDRVRNIQYF.

This clonotype came up a few times. In nucleotides, the CDR3 is TGTGCCAGCAGAGTTACGGTGAACACTGAAGCTTTCTTT. This codes for CASRVTVNTEAFF. V is TRBV6-1 and J is TRBJ1-1; D remains unclear. Per the germline V gene, CDR1 is MNHNS and CDR2 is SASEGT. This CDR3 region has 13 residues. Trimming left V 6 bases short and J 0 bases short, with 8 bases between.

This clonotype was found a few times. The chain carries TRBV2 and TRBJ1-5; unclear D gene. V lost 2 bases to trimming and J lost 2 bases, with 13 bases between them. This CDR3 spans 16 amino acids. Per the germline V gene, CDR1 is SNHLY and CDR2 is FYNNEI. CDR3 bases: TGTGCCAGCAGTGAATTAGGTACGGTAGGCAATCAGCCCCAGCATTTT. As protein: CASSELGTVGNQPQHF.

This clonotype has just a few counts. The J gene is TRBJ2-5, the V gene TRBV20-1; D possibly matches TRBD1 or TRBD2 (6 bases each). The V gene's germline CDR1 is DFQATT and CDR2 SNEGSKA (reference sequence). V lost 6 bases and J lost 0, with 14 bases in between. This CDR3 has 14 residues. In DNA, the CDR3 is TGCAGTGCCCGGAGGGGGACCAACCAAGAGACCCAGTACTTC. It translates to CSARRGTNQETQYF.